A single TCR beta chain is shown here with its context. Its antigen is still unknown. Other DNA sequences of this sample code for an identical CDR3. Only in-frame clones appear in the TCRdb table, and some are missing; sequencing was by immunoSEQ multiplex PCR. The sample has some 290,000 clones, 70% to 90% seen once. Treatment reported: some 20 received Ad26.COV2.S at low or high dose, single or two shots; about 5 received placebo; per-sample allocation not given. Day 63 after the first vaccine or placebo injection was the time point for sampling. Donor was an adult aged 18-55 years in Boston. The entry originates in a study of Ad26.COV2.S vaccination and SARS-CoV-2 variants. About the study: A COV1001 Ad26.COV2.S trial-arm participant provided the sample. Dosing was one shot or two shots 56 days apart. Findings and caveats of the study: People who got the vaccine had more spike-specific TCR breadth than people who got placebo.

The CDR3 contains 12 residues. The V end was cut by 5 bases, the J end by 6 bases, with 11 bases between. The receptor's source is a person aged 18-65 years who received the Ad26.COV2.S COVID-19 vaccine or a placebo. Sequenced here: peripheral blood, sampled in a trial of Ad26.COV2.S vaccine versus placebo. J is TRBJ2-7 and V is TRBV12-3 or TRBV12-4; D is uncertain. The CDR3, as DNA: TGTGCCAGCAGTCCGCATTTGGGCGAGCAGTACTTC. Translation: CASSPHLGEQYF.